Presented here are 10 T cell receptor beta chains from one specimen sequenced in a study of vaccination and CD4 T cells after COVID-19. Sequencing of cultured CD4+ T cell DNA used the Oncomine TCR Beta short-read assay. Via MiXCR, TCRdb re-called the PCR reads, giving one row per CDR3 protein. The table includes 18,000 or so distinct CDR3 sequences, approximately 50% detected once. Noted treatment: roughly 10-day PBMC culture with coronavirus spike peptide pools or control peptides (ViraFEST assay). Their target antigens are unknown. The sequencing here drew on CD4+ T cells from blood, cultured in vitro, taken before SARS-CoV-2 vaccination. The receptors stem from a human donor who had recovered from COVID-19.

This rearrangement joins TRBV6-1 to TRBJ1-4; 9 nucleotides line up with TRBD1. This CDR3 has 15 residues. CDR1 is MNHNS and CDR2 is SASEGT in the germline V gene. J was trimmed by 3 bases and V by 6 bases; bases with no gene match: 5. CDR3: CASRETGGANEKLFF. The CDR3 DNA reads TGTGCCAGCAGGGAGACAGGGGGGGCTAATGAAAAACTGTTTTTT.

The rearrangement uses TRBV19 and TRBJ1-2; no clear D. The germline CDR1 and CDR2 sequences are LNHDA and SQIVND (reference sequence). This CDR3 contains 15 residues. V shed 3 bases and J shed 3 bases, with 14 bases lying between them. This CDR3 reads CASSIFSHMDYGYTF. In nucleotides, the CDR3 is TGTGCCAGTAGTATCTTCTCTCACATGGACTATGGCTACACCTTC.

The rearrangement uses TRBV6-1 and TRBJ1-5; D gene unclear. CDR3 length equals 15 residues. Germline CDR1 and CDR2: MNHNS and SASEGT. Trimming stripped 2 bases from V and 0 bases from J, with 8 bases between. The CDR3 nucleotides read TGTGCCAGCAGTGAACGGAGTTATAGCAATCAGCCCCAGCATTTT. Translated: CASSERSYSNQPQHF.

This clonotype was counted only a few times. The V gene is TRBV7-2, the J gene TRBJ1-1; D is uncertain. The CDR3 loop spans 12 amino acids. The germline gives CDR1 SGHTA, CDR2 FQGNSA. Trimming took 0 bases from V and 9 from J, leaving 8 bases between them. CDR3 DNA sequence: TGTGCCAGCAGCTTAGCCAGCCAGCAAGCTTTCTTT. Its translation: CASSLASQQAFF.

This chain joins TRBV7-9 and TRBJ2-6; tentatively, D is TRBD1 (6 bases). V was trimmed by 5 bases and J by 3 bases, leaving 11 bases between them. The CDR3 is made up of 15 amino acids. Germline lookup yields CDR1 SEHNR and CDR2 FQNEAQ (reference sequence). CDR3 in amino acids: CASSKAGVGANVLTF. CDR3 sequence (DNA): TGTGCCAGCAGCAAAGCAGGGGTTGGGGCCAACGTCCTGACTTTC.

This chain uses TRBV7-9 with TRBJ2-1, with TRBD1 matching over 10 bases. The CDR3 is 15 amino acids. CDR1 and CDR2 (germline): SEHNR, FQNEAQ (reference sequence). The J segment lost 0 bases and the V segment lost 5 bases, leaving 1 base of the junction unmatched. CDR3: CASSGQGGSYNEQFF. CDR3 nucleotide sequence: TGTGCCAGCAGCGGACAGGGGGGCTCCTACAATGAGCAGTTCTTC.

As DNA, the CDR3 is TGTGCCAGCAGCTTGTCGACAGGGAAGGAGTTCTTC. Its translation: CASSLSTGKEFF. The chain links TRBV5-8 to TRBJ2-1; TRBD1 agrees at 7 bases. The CDR3 contains 12 residues. Trimming removed 1 base from V and 14 bases from J; junction bases left unmatched: 6. Looked up from germline, CDR1 is SGHTS and CDR2 is YDEGEE.

CDR3 coding DNA: TGTGCCAGTAGTATAGCTGGCAGGACCTTCTACGAGCAGTACTTC. This translates into CASSIAGRTFYEQYF. V gene TRBV19 combines with J gene TRBJ2-7, with unresolved D. Trimming removed 1 base from V and 3 bases from J, with 13 bases in between. The CDR3 has 15 residues. Germline V lookup: CDR1 LNHDA, CDR2 SQIVND (reference sequence). The full variable domain, its missing parts supplied by reference TRBV19 and TRBJ2-7, is DGGITQSPKYLFRKEGQNVTLSCEQNLNHDAMYWYRQDPGQGLRLIYYSQIVNDFQKGDIAEGYSVSREKKESFPLTVTSAQKNPTAFYLCASSIAGRTFYEQYFGPGTRLTVT.

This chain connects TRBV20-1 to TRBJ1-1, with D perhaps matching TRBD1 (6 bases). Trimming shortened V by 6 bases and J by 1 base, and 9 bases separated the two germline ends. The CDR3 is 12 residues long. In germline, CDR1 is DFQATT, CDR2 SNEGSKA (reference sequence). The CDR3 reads CSAPTGNTEAFF. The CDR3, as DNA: TGCAGTGCCCCGACAGGGAACACTGAAGCTTTCTTT.

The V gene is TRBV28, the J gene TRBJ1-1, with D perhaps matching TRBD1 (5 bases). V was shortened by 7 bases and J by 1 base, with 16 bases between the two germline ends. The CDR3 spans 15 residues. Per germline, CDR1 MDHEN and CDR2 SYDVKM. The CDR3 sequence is CASTQMGVGNTEAFF. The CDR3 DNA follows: TGTGCCAGCACCCAAATGGGGGTTGGGAACACTGAAGCTTTCTTT.